The sequence of this T cell receptor (beta chain) was determined in a study of cytomegalovirus exposure and HLA in healthy donors. Participants comprised healthy donors of bone marrow. This CDR3 comprises 14 residues. Germline values: CDR1 MDHEN, CDR2 SYDVKM. The PCR employed 60 Vbeta primers together with 13 Jbeta primers. Some clones are missing from TCRdb's copy, which holds only in-frame ones; the method was immunoSEQ multiplex PCR. Of some 170,000 clones listed, roughly 79% are singletons. Study findings and constraints: In an earlier analysis, about 90% or about 30%: the productive usage of most TCR beta V segments.

In the case of this clone: Antigen specificity is unknown.

The receptor's source is a man between 35 and 55 years old in good health and CMV-seropositive. Sequenced material: PBMCs. This chain uses TRBV28 with TRBJ2-5; 8 positions match TRBD2. The end of the DNA is better explained by TRBJ2-7, so the J call may be wrong. The CDR3 here is CASSSGGVGNEQYF. The DNA for the CDR3 is TGTGCCAGCAGCTCGGGGGGGGTCGGCAACGAGCAGTACTTC.